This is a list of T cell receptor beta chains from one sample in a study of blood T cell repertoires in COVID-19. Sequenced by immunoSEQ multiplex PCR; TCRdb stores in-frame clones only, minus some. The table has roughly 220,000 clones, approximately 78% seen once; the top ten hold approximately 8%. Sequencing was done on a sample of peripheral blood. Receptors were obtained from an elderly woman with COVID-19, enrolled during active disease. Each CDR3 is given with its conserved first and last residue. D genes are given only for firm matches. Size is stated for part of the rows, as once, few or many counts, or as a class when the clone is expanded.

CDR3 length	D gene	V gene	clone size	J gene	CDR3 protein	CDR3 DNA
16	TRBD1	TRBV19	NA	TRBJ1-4	CASSVPGQGSNEKLFF	TGTGCCAGTAGTGTCCCGGGACAGGGGAGCAATGAAAAACTGTTTTTT
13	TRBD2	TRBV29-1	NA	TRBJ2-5	CSTGLADQETQYF	TGCAGCACGGGACTAGCGGATCAAGAGACCCAGTACTTC
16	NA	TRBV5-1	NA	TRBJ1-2	CASSLGGSDSNYGYTF	TGCGCCAGCAGCTTGGGGGGATCGGACTCTAACTATGGCTACACCTTC
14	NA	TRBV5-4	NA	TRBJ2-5	CASSFRHTGETQYF	TGTGCCAGCAGCTTTAGGCACACCGGGGAGACCCAGTACTTC
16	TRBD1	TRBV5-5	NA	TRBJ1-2	CASSPFGTGARYGYTF	TGTGCCAGCAGCCCGTTTGGGACAGGGGCGCGCTATGGCTACACCTTC
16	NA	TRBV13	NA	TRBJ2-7	CASSSSDRAPFREQYF	TGTGCCAGCAGCTCAAGCGACAGAGCTCCATTTCGCGAGCAGTACTTC
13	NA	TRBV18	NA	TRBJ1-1	CASSLRDYTEAFF	TGTGCCAGCTCACTCCGGGACTATACTGAAGCTTTCTTT
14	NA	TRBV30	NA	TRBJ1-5	CAWSVQAGNQPQHF	TGTGCCTGGAGTGTACAGGCAGGGAATCAGCCCCAGCATTTT
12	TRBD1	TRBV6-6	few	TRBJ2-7	CASTRGLYEQYF	TGTGCCAGCACAAGGGGGCTCTACGAGCAGTACTTC
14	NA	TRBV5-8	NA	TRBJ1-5	CASSFGGQDQPQHF	TGTGCCAGCAGCTTCGGGGGGCAAGATCAGCCCCAGCATTTT
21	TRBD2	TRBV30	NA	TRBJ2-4	CAWRTQTSGLAQSGAKNIQYF	TGTGCCTGGAGGACGCAAACCTCCGGACTAGCCCAGTCCGGAGCCAAAAACATTCAGTACTTC
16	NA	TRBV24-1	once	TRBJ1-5	CATSDLSWQGNQPQHF	TGTGCCACCAGTGATTTGAGTTGGCAGGGGAATCAGCCCCAGCATTTT
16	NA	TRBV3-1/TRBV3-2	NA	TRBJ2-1	CASSQGTGRAYNEQFF	TGTGCCAGCAGCCAAGGGACAGGGAGGGCCTACAATGAGCAGTTCTTC
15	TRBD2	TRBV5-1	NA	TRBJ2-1	CASSLSGDSYNEQFF	TGCGCCAGCAGCTTGAGCGGGGATTCCTACAATGAGCAGTTCTTC
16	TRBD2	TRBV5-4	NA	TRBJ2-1	CASSKSGRGIWNEQFF	TGTGCCAGCAGCAAAAGCGGGAGAGGTATTTGGAATGAGCAGTTCTTC
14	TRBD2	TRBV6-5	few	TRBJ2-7	CASSYDREASEQYF	TGTGCCAGCAGTTATGACCGGGAGGCTAGTGAGCAGTACTTC
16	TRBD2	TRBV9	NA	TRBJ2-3	CASSPGGTSGSDTQYF	TGTGCCAGCAGCCCCGGTGGGACTAGCGGTTCAGATACGCAGTATTTT
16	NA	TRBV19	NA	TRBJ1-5	CASSPLTVRGNQPQHF	TGTGCCAGTAGCCCCCTGACGGTGAGGGGCAATCAGCCCCAGCATTTT
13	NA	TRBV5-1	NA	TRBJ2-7	CASSPGLLYEQYF	TGCGCCAGCAGCCCGGGACTGCTATACGAGCAGTACTTC
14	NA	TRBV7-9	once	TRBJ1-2	CASSHSGTLGGYTF	TGTGCCAGCAGCCATTCGGGGACATTGGGCGGCTACACCTTC
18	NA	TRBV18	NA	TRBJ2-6	CASSLQRGISSGANVLTF	TGTGCCAGCTCGCTCCAGCGTGGAATAAGCTCTGGGGCCAACGTCCTGACTTTC
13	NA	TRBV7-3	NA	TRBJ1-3	CASSLLSGNTIYF	TGTGCCAGCAGCTTACTATCTGGAAACACCATATATTTT
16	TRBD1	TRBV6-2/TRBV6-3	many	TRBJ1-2	CASSDPRTGSFYGYTF	TGTGCCAGCAGTGACCCCCGGACAGGATCTTTCTATGGCTACACCTTC
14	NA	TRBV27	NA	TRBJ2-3	CASKLGGSTDTQYF	TGTGCCAGCAAGCTCGGGGGTAGCACAGATACGCAGTATTTT
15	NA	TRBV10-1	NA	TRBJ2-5	CASSESRGIQETQYF	TGCGCCAGCAGTGAGTCAAGGGGGATCCAAGAGACCCAGTACTTC
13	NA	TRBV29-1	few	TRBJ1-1	CSVQWGMNTEAFF	TGCAGCGTACAATGGGGCATGAACACTGAAGCTTTCTTT
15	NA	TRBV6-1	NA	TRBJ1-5	CASSELDYSNQPQHF	TGTGCCAGCAGTGAACTGGACTATAGCAATCAGCCCCAGCATTTT
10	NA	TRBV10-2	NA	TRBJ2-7	CASGPGQQYF	TGCGCCAGCGGTCCAGGCCAGCAGTACTTC
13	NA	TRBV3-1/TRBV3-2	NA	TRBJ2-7	CASSQDLGSEQYF	TGTGCCAGCAGCCAAGATCTAGGAAGCGAGCAGTACTTC
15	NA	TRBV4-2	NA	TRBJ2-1	CASSLHLQENNEQFF	TGTGCCAGCAGCCTCCATCTACAGGAGAACAATGAGCAGTTCTTC
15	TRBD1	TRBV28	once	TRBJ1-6	CASGAGTGGGSPLHF	TGTGCCAGCGGCGCCGGGACAGGGGGCGGGTCACCCCTCCACTTT
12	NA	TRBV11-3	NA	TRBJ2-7	CASSLDSGEQYF	TGTGCCAGCAGCTTAGATTCGGGGGAGCAGTACTTC
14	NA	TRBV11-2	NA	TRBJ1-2	CASSVGGFNYGYTF	TGTGCCAGCAGCGTCGGGGGGTTCAACTATGGCTACACCTTC
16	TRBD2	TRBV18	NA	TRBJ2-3	CASSPTSGRDTDTQYF	TGTGCCAGCTCACCGACTAGCGGGAGAGACACAGATACGCAGTATTTT
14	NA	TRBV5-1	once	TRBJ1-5	CASSPGLGNQPQHF	TGCGCCAGCAGCCCGGGTCTAGGTAATCAGCCCCAGCATTTT
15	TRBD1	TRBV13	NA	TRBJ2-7	CASSLGGDRSYEQYF	TGTGCCAGCAGCTTAGGGGGGGACAGGTCCTACGAGCAGTACTTC
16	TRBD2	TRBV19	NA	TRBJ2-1	CASSKPGLAGLNEQFF	TGTGCCAGTAGTAAACCGGGACTAGCGGGCCTCAATGAGCAGTTCTTC
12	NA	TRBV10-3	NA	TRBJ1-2	CAISESSYGYTF	TGTGCCATCAGTGAATCGTCCTATGGCTACACCTTC
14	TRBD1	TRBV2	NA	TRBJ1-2	CASTMARQGNGYTF	TGTGCCAGCACCATGGCCCGACAGGGGAATGGCTACACCTTC
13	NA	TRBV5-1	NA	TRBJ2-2	CASSPGTTGELFF	TGCGCCAGCAGCCCTGGGACTACCGGGGAGCTGTTTTTT
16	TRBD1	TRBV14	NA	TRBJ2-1	CASSTWTGVLGNEQFF	TGTGCCAGCAGCACCTGGACAGGGGTCCTTGGCAATGAGCAGTTCTTC
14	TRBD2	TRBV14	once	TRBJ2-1	CASRRTSGRGEQFF	TGTGCCAGCAGGCGGACTAGCGGGAGGGGTGAGCAGTTCTTC
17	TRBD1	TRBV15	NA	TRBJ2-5	CATSRGENWQGVETQYF	TGTGCCACCAGCAGGGGGGAGAACTGGCAGGGGGTAGAGACCCAGTACTTC
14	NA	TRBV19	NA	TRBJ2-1	CASSRLADYNEQFF	TGTGCCAGTTCCCGATTAGCGGACTACAATGAGCAGTTCTTC
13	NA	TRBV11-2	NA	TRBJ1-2	CASRPTGGYGYTF	TGTGCCAGCAGACCGACAGGAGGCTATGGCTACACCTTC
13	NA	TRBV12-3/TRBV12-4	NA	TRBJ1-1	CASSPQQNTEAFF	TGTGCCAGCAGTCCACAGCAGAACACTGAAGCTTTCTTT
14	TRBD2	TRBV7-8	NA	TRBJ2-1	CASSLREGSNEQFF	TGTGCCAGCAGCTTGCGGGAGGGAAGCAATGAGCAGTTCTTC
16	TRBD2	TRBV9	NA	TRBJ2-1	CASSAYSGGDLREQFF	TGTGCCAGCAGCGCTTACAGCGGGGGTGATCTACGTGAGCAGTTCTTC
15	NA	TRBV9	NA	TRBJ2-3	CASSDRDFRTDTQYF	TGTGCCAGCAGCGATCGGGACTTCCGCACAGATACGCAGTATTTT
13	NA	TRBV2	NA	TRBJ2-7	CATSPTGVREQYF	TGTGCCACGTCACCGACGGGAGTAAGGGAGCAGTACTTC
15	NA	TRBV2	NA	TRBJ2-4	CASSDLQPGGNIQYF	TGTGCCAGCAGTGACCTCCAACCCGGGGGAAACATTCAGTACTTC
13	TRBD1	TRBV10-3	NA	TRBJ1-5	CAIGQGSRQPQHF	TGTGCCATCGGACAGGGTAGTAGGCAGCCCCAGCATTTT
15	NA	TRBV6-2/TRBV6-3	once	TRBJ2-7	CASSQPGLGPYEQYF	TGTGCCAGCAGCCAGCCGGGACTGGGACCCTACGAGCAGTACTTC
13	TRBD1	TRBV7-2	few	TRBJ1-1	CASSSWDRGGAFF	TGTGCCAGCAGCTCCTGGGACAGGGGCGGTGCTTTCTTT
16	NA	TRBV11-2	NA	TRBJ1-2	CASSLAHRAYLRGYTF	TGTGCCAGCAGCTTAGCCCACAGGGCCTATCTGAGGGGCTACACCTTC
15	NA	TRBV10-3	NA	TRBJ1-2	CAIRSDRIVNYGYTF	TGTGCCATCAGGAGTGACAGGATTGTTAACTATGGCTACACCTTC
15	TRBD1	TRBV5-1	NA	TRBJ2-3	CASSAAGGWTDTQYF	TGCGCCAGCAGCGCCGCAGGGGGCTGGACAGATACGCAGTATTTT